The sequence of this T cell receptor (beta chain) was determined in a study of T cell responses to AZD1222 COVID-19 vaccine. Regarding the study as a whole: There were repertoire samples only from the period after the peak T cell response. Breadth and depth of Spike-specific TCRs rose after two AZD1222 doses. Among those given AZD1222, only 5 to 7 were seropositive at baseline. Unmutated regions of variants are reportedly targeted by nearly half of spike-specific TCRs.

A word on this clone: Antigen specificity is unknown.

Trimming pared 5 bases from V and 4 bases from J, leaving 8 bases between. From germline, CDR1 is LNHDA and CDR2 SQIVND (reference sequence). CDR3 length: 12 amino acids. Using immunoSEQ multiplex PCR, the repertoire was profiled, and TCRdb retains in-frame clones only, with some absent. The sample includes about 120,000 clones, 90% of them seen just once. The material was peripheral blood, obtained on day 0 of MenACWY control vaccination. The rearrangement links TRBV19 to TRBJ1-2; D perhaps matches TRBD1 (5 bases). The receptor comes from an adult in good health. The CDR3 sequence: CASSQQVYGYTF. Written as DNA, the CDR3 is TGTGCCAGTAGTCAACAGGTCTATGGCTACACCTTC.